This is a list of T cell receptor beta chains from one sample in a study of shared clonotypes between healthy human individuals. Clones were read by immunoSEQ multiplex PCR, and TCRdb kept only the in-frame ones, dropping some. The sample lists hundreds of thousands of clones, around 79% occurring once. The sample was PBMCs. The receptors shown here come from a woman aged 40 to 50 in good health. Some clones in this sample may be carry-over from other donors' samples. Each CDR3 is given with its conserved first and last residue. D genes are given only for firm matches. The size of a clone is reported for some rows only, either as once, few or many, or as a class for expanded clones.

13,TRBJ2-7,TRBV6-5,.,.,CASSPTGRYEQYF,TGTGCCAGCAGTCCCACAGGGAGGTACGAGCAGTACTTC
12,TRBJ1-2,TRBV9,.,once,CASSWGAYGYTF,TGTGCCAGCAGCTGGGGGGCGTATGGCTACACCTTC
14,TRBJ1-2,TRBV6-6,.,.,CASSSPPGVYGYTF,TGTGCCAGCAGTTCACCCCCAGGGGTCTATGGCTACACCTTC
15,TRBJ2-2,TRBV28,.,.,CATDKGVGNTGELFF,TGTGCCACCGATAAAGGGGTCGGGAACACCGGGGAGCTGTTTTTT
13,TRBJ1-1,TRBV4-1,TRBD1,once,CASSDRVLTEAFF,TGCGCCAGCAGCGACAGGGTTCTCACTGAAGCTTTCTTT
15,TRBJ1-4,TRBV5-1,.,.,CASSFGLGSNEKLFF,TGCGCCAGCAGCTTCGGGCTGGGGTCTAATGAAAAACTGTTTTTT
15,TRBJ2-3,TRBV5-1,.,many,CASSLGQGLTDTQYF,TGCGCCAGCAGCTTGGGTCAGGGGCTTACAGATACGCAGTATTTT
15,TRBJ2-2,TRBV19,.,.,CASSPGATTTGELFF,TGTGCCAGTAGTCCTGGGGCTACGACCACCGGGGAGCTGTTTTTT
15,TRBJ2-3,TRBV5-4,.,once,CASSDKRVSTDTQYF,TGTGCCAGCAGCGACAAGCGGGTTAGCACAGATACGCAGTATTTT
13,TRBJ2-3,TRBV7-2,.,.,CASSLNEADTQYF,TGTGCCAGCAGCCTGAACGAGGCAGATACGCAGTATTTT
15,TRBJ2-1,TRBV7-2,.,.,CASSSLVAGSNEQFF,TGTGCCAGCAGCTCCCTTGTGGCGGGGAGCAATGAGCAGTTCTTC
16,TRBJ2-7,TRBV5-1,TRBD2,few,CASSIVAGGGSYEQYF,TGCGCCAGCAGCATAGTAGCGGGAGGAGGTTCCTACGAGCAGTACTTC
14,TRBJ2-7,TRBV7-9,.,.,CASSSRDFTYEQYF,TGTGCCAGCAGCTCCCGGGACTTCACCTACGAGCAGTACTTC
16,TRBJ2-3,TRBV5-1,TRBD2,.,CASSLGLAGAGDTQYF,TGCGCCAGCAGCTTGGGACTAGCGGGAGCTGGGGATACGCAGTATTTT
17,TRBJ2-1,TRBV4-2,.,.,CASSQEAGASAYNEQFF,TGTGCCAGCAGCCAAGAAGCCGGAGCCAGCGCCTACAATGAGCAGTTCTTC
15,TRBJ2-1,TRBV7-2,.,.,CASSQNAAYYNEQFF,TGTGCCAGCAGCCAAAACGCGGCTTACTACAATGAGCAGTTCTTC
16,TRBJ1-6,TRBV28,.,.,CASSLGGDTPNSPLHF,TGTGCCAGCAGTTTGGGAGGGGACACTCCGAATTCACCCCTCCACTTT
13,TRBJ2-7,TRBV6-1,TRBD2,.,CASSEGLAREQYF,TGTGCCAGCAGTGAAGGACTAGCTCGCGAGCAGTACTTC
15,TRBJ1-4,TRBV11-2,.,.,CASSSGHRGGEKLFF,TGTGCCAGCAGCTCCGGACACCGGGGAGGGGAAAAACTGTTTTTT
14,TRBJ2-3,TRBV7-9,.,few,CASSLAGGTDTQYF,TGTGCCAGCAGCTTAGCGGGAGGCACAGATACGCAGTATTTT
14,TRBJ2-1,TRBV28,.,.,CASTTRANYNEQFF,TGTGCCAGCACGACAAGGGCCAACTACAATGAGCAGTTCTTC
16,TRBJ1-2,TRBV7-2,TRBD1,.,CASSPGQGATFYGYTF,TGTGCCAGCAGCCCAGGACAGGGGGCCACCTTCTATGGCTACACCTTC
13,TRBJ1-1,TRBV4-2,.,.,CASSRDGHTEAFF,TGTGCCAGCAGCCGGGACGGCCACACTGAAGCTTTCTTT
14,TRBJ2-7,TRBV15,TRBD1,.,CATSRTQTGDEQYF,TGTGCCACCAGCAGAACCCAGACAGGGGACGAGCAGTACTTC
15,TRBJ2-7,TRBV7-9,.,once,CASSLGGAGPYEQYF,TGTGCCAGCAGCTTAGGTGGAGCGGGTCCCTACGAGCAGTACTTC
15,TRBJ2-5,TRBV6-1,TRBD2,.,CASSEGTSGRGTQYF,TGTGCCAGCAGTGAAGGGACTAGTGGGAGGGGGACCCAGTACTTC